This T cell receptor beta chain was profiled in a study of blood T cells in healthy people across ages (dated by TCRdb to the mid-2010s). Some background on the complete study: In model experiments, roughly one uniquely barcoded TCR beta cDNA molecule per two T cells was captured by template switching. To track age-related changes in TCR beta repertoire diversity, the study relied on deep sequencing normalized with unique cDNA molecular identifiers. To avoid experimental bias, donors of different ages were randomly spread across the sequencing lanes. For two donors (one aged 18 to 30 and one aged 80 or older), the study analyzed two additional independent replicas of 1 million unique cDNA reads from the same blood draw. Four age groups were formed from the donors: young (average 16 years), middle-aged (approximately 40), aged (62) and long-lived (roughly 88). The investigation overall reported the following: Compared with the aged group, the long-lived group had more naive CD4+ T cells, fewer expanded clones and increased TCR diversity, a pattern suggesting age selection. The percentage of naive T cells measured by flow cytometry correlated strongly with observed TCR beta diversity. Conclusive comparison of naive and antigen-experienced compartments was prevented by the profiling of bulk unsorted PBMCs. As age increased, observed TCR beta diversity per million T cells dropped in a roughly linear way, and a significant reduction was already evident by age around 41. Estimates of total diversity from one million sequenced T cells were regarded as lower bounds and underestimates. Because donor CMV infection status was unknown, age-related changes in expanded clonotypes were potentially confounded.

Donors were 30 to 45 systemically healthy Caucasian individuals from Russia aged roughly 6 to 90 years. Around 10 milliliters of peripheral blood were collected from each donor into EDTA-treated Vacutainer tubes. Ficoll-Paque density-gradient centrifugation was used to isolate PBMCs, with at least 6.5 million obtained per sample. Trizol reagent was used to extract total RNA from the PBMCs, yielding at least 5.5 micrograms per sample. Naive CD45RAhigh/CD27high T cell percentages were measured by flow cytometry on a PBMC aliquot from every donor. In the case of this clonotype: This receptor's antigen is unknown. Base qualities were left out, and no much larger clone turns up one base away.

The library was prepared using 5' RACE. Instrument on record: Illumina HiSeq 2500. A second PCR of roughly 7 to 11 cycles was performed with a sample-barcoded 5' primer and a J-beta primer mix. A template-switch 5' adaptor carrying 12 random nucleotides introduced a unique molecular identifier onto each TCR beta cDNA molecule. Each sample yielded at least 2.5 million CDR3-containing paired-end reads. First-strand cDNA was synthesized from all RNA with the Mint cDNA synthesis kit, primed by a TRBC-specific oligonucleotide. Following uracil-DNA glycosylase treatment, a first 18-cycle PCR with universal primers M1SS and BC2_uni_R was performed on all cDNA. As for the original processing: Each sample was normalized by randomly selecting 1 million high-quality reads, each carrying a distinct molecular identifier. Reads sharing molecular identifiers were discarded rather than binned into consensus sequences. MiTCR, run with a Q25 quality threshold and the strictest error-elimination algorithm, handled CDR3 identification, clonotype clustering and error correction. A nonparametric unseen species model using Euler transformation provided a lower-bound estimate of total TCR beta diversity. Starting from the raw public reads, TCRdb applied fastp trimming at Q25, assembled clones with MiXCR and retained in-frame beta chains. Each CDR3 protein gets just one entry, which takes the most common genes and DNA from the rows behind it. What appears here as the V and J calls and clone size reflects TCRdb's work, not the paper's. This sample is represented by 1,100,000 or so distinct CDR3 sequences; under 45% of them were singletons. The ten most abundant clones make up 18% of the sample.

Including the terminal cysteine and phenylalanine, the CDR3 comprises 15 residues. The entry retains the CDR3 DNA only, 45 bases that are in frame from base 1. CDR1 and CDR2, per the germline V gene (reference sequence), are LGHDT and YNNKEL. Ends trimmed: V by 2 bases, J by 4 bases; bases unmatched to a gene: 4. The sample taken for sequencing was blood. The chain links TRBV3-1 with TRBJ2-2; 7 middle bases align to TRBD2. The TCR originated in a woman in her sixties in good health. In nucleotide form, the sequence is TGTGCCAGCAGCCAACCTAGCGGCACCACCGGGGAGCTGTTTTTT. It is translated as CASSQPSGTTGELFF.